The next 15 T cell receptor beta chains were all read from a single sample in a study of blood T cell repertoires in COVID-19. The assay was immunoSEQ multiplex PCR, and TCRdb's table has in-frame clones only and misses some. The sample gives 250,000 or so clones, about 83% of which show up once; around 5.2% is in the top ten. The sequenced material came from peripheral blood. These receptors were collected from a human donor in a cohort sampled during active COVID-19.

The rearrangement links TRBV5-1 to TRBJ2-5; 7 positions agree with TRBD2. Germline CDR1 and CDR2: SGHRS and YFSETQ. V was clipped by 2 bases and J by 2 bases; unmatched bases: 6. CDR3 size: 15 residues. CDR3 nucleotides: TGCGCCAGCAGCTTCGCTAGCGGCAAACAAGAGACCCAGTACTTC. Protein: CASSFASGKQETQYF. Full variable domain (missing parts from reference TRBV5-1 and TRBJ2-5): KAGVTQTPRYLIKTRGQQVTLSCSPISGHRSVSWYQQTPGQGLQFLFEYFSETQRNKGNFPGRFSGRQFSNSRSEMNVSTLELGDSALYLCASSFASGKQETQYFGPGTRLLVL.

The chain has TRBV7-3 and TRBJ2-3; the D is unclear. CDR1 and CDR2 from the germline V gene are SGHTA and FQGTGA. The V and J ends lost 3 bases and 6 bases respectively, with 10 bases between them. The CDR3 sequence is 13 residues long. CDR3 amino acids: CASSFPTIDTQYF. Here the CDR3 DNA reads TGTGCCAGCAGCTTTCCCACTATCGATACGCAGTATTTT.

The chain joins TRBV10-2 to TRBJ1-5; TRBD1 is a possible D gene (6 bases). Trimming left V 6 bases short and J 9 bases short, with 18 bases between. The CDR3 totals 14 residues. In germline, CDR1 is WSHSY, CDR2 SAAADI. CDR3 residues: CASRAEGGLGPQHF. CDR3 in DNA: TGCGCCAGCAGGGCCGAGGGGGGGCTGGGGCCCCAGCATTTT.

As DNA, the CDR3 is TGTGCCAGCAGTGATTCTAGCAGATCCAGCTACGAGCAGTACTTC. As protein: CASSDSSRSSYEQYF. This chain joins TRBV28 and TRBJ2-7, with TRBD2 as a possible D gene (5 bases). Per germline, CDR1 MDHEN and CDR2 SYDVKM. V lost 5 bases, J lost 3 bases, and 17 bases lay in between. The length of the CDR3 is 15 residues. Using reference TRBV28 and TRBJ2-7 for the parts outside the CDR3, the full variable domain is DVKVTQSSRYLVKRTGEKVFLECVQDMDHENMFWYRQDPGLGLRLIYFSYDVKMKEKGDIPEGYSVSREKKERFSLILESASTNQTSMYLCASSDSSRSSYEQYFGPGTRLTVT.

The chain joins TRBV7-6 to TRBJ2-1, with 14 positions matching TRBD2. Germline V gene sequence: CDR1 SGHVS, CDR2 FNYEAQ. This CDR3 spans 17 amino acids. After removal of 5 bases from V and 3 bases from J, the junction contained 6 bases not matched to a gene. CDR3 nucleotides: TGTGCCAGCAGCCCGGGGACTAGCGGGGGTCTCTACAATGAGCAGTTCTTC. Its protein product is CASSPGTSGGLYNEQFF.

V is TRBV5-1 and J is TRBJ2-3, with a tentative D call TRBD2 (6 bases). Germline V lookup: CDR1 SGHRS, CDR2 YFSETQ. The length of the CDR3 is 15 residues. Trimming cost V 2 bases and J 1 base, with 11 bases left between them. The CDR3 DNA reads as TGCGCCAGCAGCTTCTCTAGCGCGCGCACAGATACGCAGTATTTT. It specifies CASSFSSARTDTQYF.

CDR3 region: CAARGGLLGTDTQYF. CDR3 nucleotide sequence: TGTGCCGCCCGGGGTGGGCTGCTAGGCACAGATACGCAGTATTTT. The rearrangement links TRBV11-2 to TRBJ2-3; TRBD2 might be the D (5 bases). Germline V CDR1 and CDR2: SGHAT, FQNNGV. V was cut by 11 bases and J by 1 base, with 19 bases left in between. The CDR3 contains 15 residues. Full variable domain (outside the CDR3, taken from reference TRBV11-2 and TRBJ2-3): EAGVAQSPRYKIIEKRQSVAFWCNPISGHATLYWYQQILGQGPKLLIQFQNNGVVDDSQLPKDRFSAERLKGVDSTLKIQPAKLEDSAVYLCAARGGLLGTDTQYFGPGTRLTVL.

This clone showed up just a few times. The V gene is TRBV14, the J gene TRBJ1-6; D unclear. The germline V gene encodes CDR1 SGHDN and CDR2 FVKESK. This CDR3 has 14 residues. V lost 4 bases, J lost 12 bases, and 16 bases lay in between. The CDR3 DNA is TGTGCCAGCAGCCGAGAATACGTCAGGCGACCCCTCCACTTT. It encodes CASSREYVRRPLHF.

V and J are TRBV6-5 and TRBJ1-5; 8 nucleotides line up with TRBD1. V dropped 6 bases and J dropped 9; count of bases not matched to a gene: 13. Germline CDR1 is MNHEY and CDR2 is SVGAGI. CDR3 length: 15 amino acids. The CDR3 coding sequence is TGTGCCAGCAGGTCTGGACAGGGCCTCTCCGGGCCCCAGCATTTT. This translates into CASRSGQGLSGPQHF.

The V call is TRBV21-1, the J call TRBJ2-1; the table's D gene call, TRBD2, was not cross checked with the DNA. TRBV21-1 is reported as a pseudogene. CDR3 size: 16 residues. The CDR3 DNA reads TGTGCCAGCAGCCATACCAGCGGGAGGACTTACAATGAGCAGTTCTTC. Protein: CASSHTSGRTYNEQFF.

The chain recombines TRBV2 with TRBJ2-7; D is perhaps TRBD2 (6 bases). Per germline, CDR1 SNHLY and CDR2 FYNNEI. V was clipped by 7 bases and J by 2 bases, with 18 bases between them. The CDR3 is 15 residues long. The CDR3 DNA reads as TGTGCCAGCACGGGCCGGGACTTTACCCCCTACGAGCAGTACTTC. This codes for CASTGRDFTPYEQYF. Using reference TRBV2 and TRBJ2-7 for the parts outside the CDR3, the full variable domain is EPEVTQTPSHQVTQMGQEVILRCVPISNHLYFYWYRQILGQKVEFLVSFYNNEISEKSEIFDDQFSVERPDGSNFTLKIRSTKLEDSAMYFCASTGRDFTPYEQYFGPGTRLTVT.

With respect to this clone: The junction departs from germline at one end; a sequencing error may be responsible. This sequence joins TRBV7-7 and TRBJ2-1; 7 positions match TRBD1. Germline V gives CDR1 SSHAT, CDR2 FNYEAQ (reference sequence). The CDR3 is 16 residues long. The CDR3 reads CASSSTTGSSYNEQFF. The CDR3 DNA follows: TGTGCTAGCAGCTCGACGACAGGGAGCTCCTACAATGAGCAGTTCTTC.

This clone came up a few times. The chain has TRBV27 and TRBJ1-2; D perhaps matches TRBD1 (5 bases). CDR3 length: 15 residues. Germline V gene sequence: CDR1 MNHEY, CDR2 SMNVEV (reference sequence). Trimming stripped 1 base from V and 6 bases from J, with 15 bases between. The CDR3 nucleotides are TGTGCCAGCAGTTTATGGGGAGGGGCGAAGAATGGCTACACCTTC. It specifies CASSLWGGAKNGYTF.

V and J are TRBV4-1 and TRBJ1-5; D is possibly TRBD1 (6 bases). This CDR3 is 15 amino acids long. V dropped 0 bases and J dropped 7 bases, with 13 bases sitting between them. CDR1 and CDR2 (germline): MGHRA, YSYEKL. CDR3 coding DNA: TGCGCCAGCAGCCAAGAGCGGGGGGCATACCAGCCCCAGCATTTT. Translating gives CASSQERGAYQPQHF.

The chain joins TRBV7-2 to TRBJ1-3; TRBD1 matches at 7 bases. CDR3 size: 16 residues. The V segment lost 2 bases and the J segment 0 bases; nucleotides outside the gene matches: 4. Germline loops: CDR1 SGHTA, CDR2 FQGNSA. CDR3 in amino acids: CASSLTGASSGNTIYF. CDR3 in DNA: TGTGCCAGCAGCTTAACAGGGGCGAGCTCTGGAAACACCATATATTTT.